The text below deals with one T cell receptor (beta chain). Its antigen remains unidentified. The entry originates in a study of monozygotic twins with inflammatory bowel disease. Findings and caveats of the study: Repertoire similarity did not differ between concordant and discordant twins, perhaps due to limited power.

Added by template switching were UMIs that each held a 6-nucleotide sample barcode. TCRdb reanalyzed the 5' RACE reads, giving one entry per CDR3 protein sequence and no DNA. The record lists 150,000 or so distinct CDR3 sequences, of which the ten most abundant hold less than 7.5%. The blood volume drawn from each donor was 2 to 3 ml. Sequenced input: blood. The clonotype originates from a human donor with ulcerative colitis or Crohn's disease, or a healthy co-twin of an affected twin (not recorded which).

This chain's CDR3 is CASSFTGMDIYNEQFF. The chain links TRBV6-5 to TRBJ2-1; TCRdb gives TRBD1 as the D gene, but with no DNA this cannot be confirmed. This CDR3 is 16 amino acids long. CDR1 MNHEY and CDR2 SVGAGI come from the germline V gene.